The 20 T cell receptor beta chains in this list originate from one sample, sequenced in a study of cytomegalovirus exposure and HLA in healthy donors. Both 60 Vbeta primers and 13 Jbeta primers went into the PCR. Sequenced by immunoSEQ multiplex PCR; TCRdb stores in-frame clones only, minus some. The sample lists over 85,000 clones; 80% to 85% were seen once. Input material: PBMCs. These receptors were collected from an older woman in good health and CMV-seropositive.

The V gene is TRBV4-1, the J gene TRBJ2-3; 9 nucleotides match TRBD1. V lost 6 bases, J lost 0 bases, and 4 bases stayed unmatched. The CDR3 extends over 15 amino acids. Germline V gene data show CDR1 as MGHRA and CDR2 as YSYEKL. The CDR3 region is CASSRQGVSTDTQYF. CDR3 in DNA: TGCGCCAGCAGTCGACAGGGGGTGAGCACAGATACGCAGTATTTT.

This sequence joins TRBV7-9 and TRBJ1-1; no definite D call. The CDR3 is 16 residues long. Germline-derived CDR1 and CDR2 are SEHNR and FQNEAQ (reference sequence). V dropped 4 bases and J dropped 0 bases, with 15 bases sitting between them. CDR3 sequence reads: CASSSRELTMNTEAFF. CDR3 coding DNA: TGTGCCAGCAGCTCGAGGGAACTCACAATGAACACTGAAGCTTTCTTT.

J is TRBJ2-7 and V is TRBV28; 8 positions agree with TRBD1. J lost 0 bases, V lost 5 bases, and 6 bases had no gene match. Germline assignment: CDR1 MDHEN and CDR2 SYDVKM. The CDR3 covers 15 residues. The CDR3 spells CASSPGQASSYEQYF. The CDR3 region has the DNA TGTGCCAGCAGTCCGGGACAGGCCAGCTCCTACGAGCAGTACTTC.

This chain links TRBV7-6 with TRBJ2-7; 9 positions agree with TRBD2. The CDR3 runs 15 residues. J was trimmed by 3 bases and V by 5 bases; bases with no gene match: 8. Germline V gene lookup returns CDR1 SGHVS and CDR2 FNYEAQ. Written as DNA, the CDR3 is TGTGCCAGCAGCCCCGGTACTAGCGGGTACTACGAGCAGTACTTC. Translated, it gives CASSPGTSGYYEQYF.

This clone has a handful of counts. DNA for the CDR3: TGTGCCAGCAGCCCCCGACCTACAGGGCACTACACAGATACGCAGTATTTT. As protein: CASSPRPTGHYTDTQYF. The chain uses TRBV7-2 and TRBJ2-3, with D tentatively TRBD1 (6 bases). This CDR3 is 17 amino acids long. Trimming removed 5 bases at V and 2 bases at J, with 20 bases between. From germline, CDR1 is SGHTA and CDR2 FQGNSA.

The CDR3: CASSQDVQAYNEQFF. The CDR3 DNA sequence: TGTGCCAGCAGCCAAGATGTCCAGGCTTACAATGAGCAGTTCTTC. This sequence joins TRBV14 and TRBJ2-1; no clear D. Trimming shortened V by 0 bases and J by 4 bases, and 10 bases separated the two germline ends. This CDR3 is 15 amino acids long. Looked up from germline, CDR1 is SGHDN and CDR2 is FVKESK.

The chain carries TRBV7-3 and TRBJ2-1; 9 positions match TRBD2. This CDR3 has 16 amino acids. V shed 2 bases and J 2 bases; nucleotides not matched to a gene: 4. Germline loops: CDR1 SGHTA, CDR2 FQGTGA. The CDR3 DNA reads TGTGCCAGCAGCTTACGGGCGGGAGGGCCCTACAATGAGCAGTTCTTC. Encoded protein: CASSLRAGGPYNEQFF.

This clone occurred a few times. The genes are TRBV29-1 and TRBJ2-3; tentative D call: TRBD2 (6 bases). This CDR3 has 14 amino acids. Trimming shortened V by 3 bases and J by 3 bases, and 13 bases separated the two germline ends. From germline, CDR1 is SQVTM and CDR2 ANQGSEA. In DNA form, the CDR3 reads TGCAGCGTTGATCCCGGGAGTGGAACAGATACGCAGTATTTT. Translating gives CSVDPGSGTDTQYF.

This chain connects TRBV18 to TRBJ1-2, with 10 nucleotides matching TRBD1. The germline CDR1 and CDR2 sequences are KGHSH and LQKENI. CDR3 size: 17 residues. With 3 bases clipped from V and 6 bases from J, the junction kept 13 bases outside the gene matches. CDR3 DNA: TGTGCCAGCTCACCCCAAAGTTTTGACAGGGGGCGTCATGGCTACACCTTC. As protein: CASSPQSFDRGRHGYTF.

The chain uses TRBV9 and TRBJ2-2; D is possibly TRBD1 (5 bases). This CDR3 contains 14 residues. The V gene's germline CDR1 is SGDLS and CDR2 YYNGEE. V lost 3 bases to trimming and J lost 3 bases, with 9 bases between them. CDR3 protein: CASSDRRYTGELFF. The CDR3 DNA follows: TGTGCCAGCAGCGACAGGCGATACACCGGGGAGCTGTTTTTT.

The chain links TRBV4-2 to TRBJ2-7; 8 bases fit TRBD2. The ends lost 4 bases at V and 1 base at J; junction bases unmatched: 6. This CDR3 region has 15 residues. Germline loops: CDR1 LGHNA, CDR2 YNFKEQ. CDR3 protein: CASSLASGGSYEQYF. DNA of the CDR3: TGTGCCAGCAGCCTTGCAAGCGGGGGTTCCTACGAGCAGTACTTC.

The V call is TRBV5-8, the J call TRBJ1-5; D is possibly TRBD1 (5 bases). With 0 bases removed from V and 2 bases from J, the gap between germline ends came to 12 bases. From germline, CDR1 is SGHTS and CDR2 YDEGEE. The CDR3 has 16 amino acids. The CDR3 DNA is TGTGCCAGCAGCTTGGCCCCGCAGGGCGGCAATCAGCCCCAGCATTTT. This sequence encodes CASSLAPQGGNQPQHF.

The chain carries TRBV6-5 and TRBJ1-5; D gene unclear. Germline loops: CDR1 MNHEY, CDR2 SVGAGI. Trimming stripped 0 bases from V and 0 bases from J, with 9 bases between. The CDR3 covers 16 residues. CDR3 in amino acids: CASSYSADNSNQPQHF. The CDR3 DNA is TGTGCCAGCAGTTACTCGGCAGACAATAGCAATCAGCCCCAGCATTTT.

V usage is TRBV10-3 and J usage is TRBJ1-5; TRBD1 might be the D (6 bases). This CDR3 has 12 residues. Trimming took 11 bases from V and 5 from J, leaving 13 bases between them. CDR1 is ENHRY and CDR2 is SYGVKD in the germline V gene. CDR3 nucleotide sequence: TGTGCCGCCCGGGACAACGATCAGCCCCAGCATTTT. Translating it yields CAARDNDQPQHF.

The chain is built from TRBV6-1 and TRBJ2-7; no definite D call. V gave up 3 bases and J gave up 0 bases, with 6 bases separating them. This CDR3 region has 13 residues. Germline V lookup: CDR1 MNHNS, CDR2 SASEGT. The DNA of the CDR3 is TGTGCCAGCAGTGACGGTAGCTCCTACGAGCAGTACTTC. Protein sequence: CASSDGSSYEQYF.

This clone has more than one count but fewer than ten. The J gene is TRBJ1-5, the V gene TRBV7-2, with D maybe TRBD1 (6 bases). This CDR3 has 16 residues. Germline loops: CDR1 SGHTA, CDR2 FQGNSA. V dropped 6 bases and J dropped 4 bases, with 19 bases sitting between them. The CDR3 here is CASSLSGGGANQPQHF. In DNA form, the CDR3 reads TGTGCCAGCAGTCTCTCGGGTGGGGGCGCGAATCAGCCCCAGCATTTT. Drawing the rest from reference TRBV7-2 and TRBJ1-5, the complete variable domain is GAGVSQSPSNKVTEKGKDVELRCDPISGHTALYWYRQSLGQGLEFLIYFQGNSAPDKSGLPSDRFSAERTGGSVSTLTIQRTQQEDSAVYLCASSLSGGGANQPQHFGDGTRLSIL.

This clone was detected only a few times. This chain links TRBV5-1 with TRBJ1-3; D uncertain. The germline V and J ends were trimmed by 4 bases and 0 bases, with 8 bases remaining between them. CDR3 length: 14 amino acids. CDR1 and CDR2 from the germline V gene are SGHRS and YFSETQ. CDR3 bases: TGCGCCAGCAGCCCCGGAGCCTCTGGAAACACCATATATTTT. This translates into CASSPGASGNTIYF.

The chain recombines TRBV19 with TRBJ2-3, with 11 bases aligning to TRBD2. The CDR3 spans 19 residues. Germline V gene sequence: CDR1 LNHDA, CDR2 SQIVND (reference sequence). The V segment lost 7 bases and the J segment 6 bases; nucleotides outside the gene matches: 21. The CDR3 nucleotides read TGTGCCAGTACCCCCGGGCTAGCGGGAGGTTCGGGACCGTGGGATACGCAGTATTTT. Translated, it gives CASTPGLAGGSGPWDTQYF.

The chain is built from TRBV30 and TRBJ2-3, with a possible D match to TRBD2 (5 bases). Trimming removed 0 bases at V and 6 bases at J, with 13 bases between. CDR1 GTSNPN and CDR2 SVGIG come from the germline V gene (reference sequence). The CDR3 has 14 residues. The DNA of the CDR3 is TGTGCCTGGAGTGTAGGGAGCACCTCCGATACGCAGTATTTT. The encoded protein is CAWSVGSTSDTQYF.

The chain recombines TRBV5-1 with TRBJ1-2, with 11 bases fitting TRBD1. Germline assignment: CDR1 SGHRS and CDR2 YFSETQ. This CDR3 is 17 amino acids long. V shed 4 bases and J 0 bases; nucleotides not matched to a gene: 8. Here the CDR3 DNA reads TGCGCCAGCAGCCGGGTGGCGGGACAGGGGGCTAACTATGGCTACACCTTC. Its protein product is CASSRVAGQGANYGYTF.